A single sample is the source of the 15 T cell receptor beta chains below, sequenced in a study of response to subunit inactivated influenza vaccine. From the RT-PCR reads, TCRdb called clonotypes with MiXCR, one entry per CDR3 protein. The data contain approximately 500,000 distinct CDR3 sequences, 10% to 15% of them seen just once; the ten biggest clones take up around 14%. Sample: PBMCs from blood, taken 45 days after vaccination. All receptors derive from a man aged 45-65 years who received an inactivated influenza vaccine.

This rearrangement joins TRBV12-3 or TRBV12-4 to TRBJ2-7, with TRBD2 as a possible D gene (6 bases). V lost 3 bases and J 0 bases, leaving 18 bases between the germline ends. The CDR3 extends over 17 amino acids. The CDR3 DNA reads TGTGCCAGCAGTTTCGCGGGATGGGGGAGGAACTCCTACGAGCAGTACTTC. It codes for CASSFAGWGRNSYEQYF.

The chain couples TRBV12-3 or TRBV12-4 to TRBJ1-2; TRBD1 agrees at 10 bases. The length of the CDR3 is 16 residues. The trim removed 1 base at V and 4 bases at J, leaving 6 bases unmatched. As DNA, the CDR3 is TGTGCCAGCAGTTTAGGACAGGGGGCAGATAGCTATGGCTACACCTTC. Protein product: CASSLGQGADSYGYTF.

This clonotype was seen a handful of times. CDR3: CSVEKGVDQFF. CDR3 in DNA: TGCAGCGTTGAAAAGGGAGTGGACCAGTTCTTC. The genes are TRBV29-1 and TRBJ2-1; a possible D gene is TRBD2 (5 bases). V lost 2 bases, J lost 13 bases, and 12 bases lay in between. Germline V gene lookup returns CDR1 SQVTM and CDR2 ANQGSEA. The CDR3 contains 11 residues.

This clonotype showed up many times. The chain uses TRBV12-3 or TRBV12-4 and TRBJ1-6; unclear D gene. The CDR3 is 15 residues long. V lost 8 bases and J 5 bases, leaving 16 bases between the germline ends. The CDR3 region has the DNA TGTGCCAGCCGACCCTCGAGACGGGATAATTCACCCCTCCACTTT. Its translation is CASRPSRRDNSPLHF.

The chain has TRBV10-2 and TRBJ1-1; D remains ambiguous. Germline values: CDR1 WSHSY, CDR2 SAAADI. CDR3 size: 13 residues. The V and J ends lost 3 bases and 1 base respectively, with 6 bases between them. The CDR3 sequence: CASSDGQNTEAFF. The CDR3 nucleotides are TGCGCCAGCAGTGATGGGCAGAACACTGAAGCTTTCTTT.

The chain links TRBV9 to TRBJ2-5, with 7 bases that match TRBD1. The V segment lost 4 bases and the J segment 2 bases; nucleotides outside the gene matches: 5. CDR1 and CDR2 from the germline V gene are SGDLS and YYNGEE. This CDR3 is 14 amino acids long. The CDR3 region is CASSTSQGQETQYF. The CDR3 nucleotides are TGTGCCAGCAGCACCTCACAGGGGCAAGAGACCCAGTACTTC.

The chain couples TRBV14 to TRBJ2-1; possibly TRBD2 for D (6 bases). The germline CDR1 and CDR2 sequences are SGHDN and FVKESK. CDR3 length: 16 residues. V lost 6 bases to trimming and J lost 5 bases, with 20 bases between them. CDR3 nucleotides: TGTGCCAGCAGTCTCCTAGGTTTAGCGGCCGACAATGAGCAGTTCTTC. Its translation: CASSLLGLAADNEQFF. Filled out from reference TRBV14 and TRBJ2-1, the complete variable domain reads EAGVTQFPSHSVIEKGQTVTLRCDPISGHDNLYWYRRVMGKEIKFLLHFVKESKQDESGMPNNRFLAERTGGTYSTLKVQPAELEDSGVYFCASSLLGLAADNEQFFGPGTRLTVL.

This clonotype has a count of ten or more. The chain recombines TRBV12-3 or TRBV12-4 with TRBJ2-1; 12 bases agree with TRBD2. The CDR3 extends over 15 amino acids. The V and J ends lost 2 bases and 6 bases, in that order; junction bases with no gene match: 2. The CDR3 reads CASSLSSGRGNEQFF. The CDR3 nucleotides are TGTGCCAGCAGTTTATCTAGCGGGAGGGGCAATGAGCAGTTCTTC.

The J gene is TRBJ2-1, the V gene TRBV19; 8 nucleotides agree with TRBD2. J was trimmed by 1 base and V by 2 bases; bases with no gene match: 4. The CDR3 covers 16 residues. CDR1 and CDR2 from the germline V gene are LNHDA and SQIVND (reference sequence). CDR3 sequence: CASSILAGSSYNEQFF. The CDR3 DNA sequence: TGTGCCAGTAGTATATTAGCGGGGAGTTCCTACAATGAGCAGTTCTTC.

This clonotype was counted between two and nine times. The rearrangement joins TRBV20-1 to TRBJ2-3, with 10 bases identical to TRBD1. Germline CDR1 and CDR2: DFQATT and SNEGSKA (reference sequence). The CDR3 has 16 amino acids. The V gene end was trimmed by 5 bases and the J gene end by 3 bases; junction bases not matched to a gene: 11. The CDR3 region has the DNA TGCAGTGCTGAGCCGGGACAGGGGAGGTCAACAGATACGCAGTATTTT. Its protein product is CSAEPGQGRSTDTQYF.

The J gene is TRBJ2-3, the V gene TRBV20-1; 7 bases line up with TRBD1. Germline-derived CDR1 and CDR2 are DFQATT and SNEGSKA (reference sequence). The CDR3 has 13 residues. CDR3 region: CRPATGDTDTQYF. In DNA form, the CDR3 reads TGCAGGCCTGCCACAGGGGATACAGATACGCAGTATTTT.

This clonotype was seen only a few times. The CDR3 region has the DNA TGTGCCAGCAGCCAGCGAAGGGGCCCGGCGCGTCAGAACACCGGGGAGCTGTTTTTT. Its translation: CASSQRRGPARQNTGELFF. The V gene is TRBV3-1, the J gene TRBJ2-2; maybe TRBD1 (5 bases). The CDR3 length is 19 residues. Germline assignment: CDR1 LGHDT and CDR2 YNNKEL (reference sequence). With 3 bases removed from V and 1 base from J, the gap between germline ends came to 21 bases.

In its sample, this clonotype was seen many times. The chain carries TRBV7-8 and TRBJ2-1; D may be TRBD1 (7 bases). This CDR3 is built from 18 residues. Germline CDR1 reads SGHVS; CDR2 reads FQNEAQ. The germline V and J ends were trimmed by 5 bases and 0 bases, with 20 bases remaining between them. Here the CDR3 reads CASSAGGLAEFSYNEQFF. CDR3 sequence (DNA): TGTGCCAGCAGCGCAGGGGGTTTAGCGGAGTTCTCCTACAATGAGCAGTTCTTC.

J is TRBJ2-7 and V is TRBV29-1; 8 nucleotides line up with TRBD1. Trimming at V came to 7 bases and at J to 6 bases, leaving 11 bases not matched to a gene. Per germline, CDR1 SQVTM and CDR2 ANQGSEA. CDR3 length: 13 residues. CDR3 residues: CSAFISTGAEQYF. As DNA, the CDR3 is TGCAGCGCCTTCATATCGACAGGGGCCGAGCAGTACTTC.

This rearrangement joins TRBV5-6 to TRBJ2-1; the D gene could be TRBD1 or TRBD2 (5 bases each). Per germline, CDR1 SGHDT and CDR2 YYEEEE. This CDR3 region has 16 residues. Trimming shortened V by 4 bases and J by 0 bases, and 14 bases separated the two germline ends. This CDR3 reads CASSRGSGPSYNEQFF. Here the CDR3 DNA reads TGTGCCAGCAGCCGAGGGTCGGGACCCTCCTACAATGAGCAGTTCTTC.